These T cell receptor beta chains were read from a single sample in a study of graft-versus-host responses after intestinal transplantation. The assay was immunoSEQ multiplex PCR, and TCRdb's table has in-frame clones only and misses some. Among some 150,000 clones listed, about nine tenths were seen once. These receptors are not linked to any known antigen. Sample: unstimulated CD4+ T cells sorted from spleen or lymph node cells, taken before intestinal transplant. These receptors were taken from a human donor who received an intestinal transplant. CDR3s include the opening cysteine and the closing phenylalanine or tryptophan. The order of the fields is D gene, V gene, J gene, clone size, CDR3 DNA, CDR3 protein. The D gene is left open where the match is weak. The size entry is marked missing in some rows and otherwise reads once, few, many or a size class.

>.|TRBV29-1|TRBJ2-7|.
TGCAGCGTTGAAAATTTTTCCTACGAGCAGTACTTC
CSVENFSYEQYF
>TRBD2|TRBV5-1|TRBJ2-3|once
TGCGCCAGCAGCCTACGAGCGGCTAGCGGAGACACAGATACGCAGTATTTT
CASSLRAASGDTDTQYF
>.|TRBV5-1|TRBJ2-7|.
TGCGCCAGCAGCTTGGAGGGGATTCCCTACGAGCAGTACTTC
CASSLEGIPYEQYF
>.|TRBV7-8|TRBJ1-1|.
TGTGCCAGCAGCGTAACTCCCGCGGGAGAAGCTTTCTTT
CASSVTPAGEAFF
>.|TRBV6-4|TRBJ1-5|.
TGTGCCAGCAGCGAAGATAGGGGACAGCCCCAGCATTTT
CASSEDRGQPQHF
>TRBD1|TRBV2|TRBJ2-7|once
TGTGCCAGCACCCGGGACAGGGTAGCCTACGAGCAGTACTTC
CASTRDRVAYEQYF
>.|TRBV5-1|TRBJ1-2|.
TGCGCCAGCAGCGAGGGGGGATCGGTAGATGGCTACACCTTC
CASSEGGSVDGYTF
>.|TRBV7-6|TRBJ2-3|.
TGTGCCAGCAGCTCAGGAAGAGGACAGCCCACAGATACGCAGTATTTT
CASSSGRGQPTDTQYF
>.|TRBV5-1|TRBJ2-7|.
TGCGCCAGCAGCTTGGTGGTTCTTGGGGACTCCTACGAGCAGTACTTC
CASSLVVLGDSYEQYF
>.|TRBV23-1|TRBJ2-5|.
TGCGCCAGCAGTCCAGCGCCTAAGACCCAGTACTTC
CASSPAPKTQYF
>.|TRBV7-9|TRBJ2-1|.
TGTGCCAGCAGCTTACAGGCAGGGAAATACAATGAGCAGTTCTTC
CASSLQAGKYNEQFF
>TRBD2|TRBV11-3|TRBJ2-7|.
TGTGCCAGCAGTCTTCTGACTAGCGGGACCCTGGTCCTCTACGAGCAGTACTTC
CASSLLTSGTLVLYEQYF
>TRBD2|TRBV5-5|TRBJ2-3|once
TGTGCCAGCAGCTTGCGCGGGAGGGCCGTTGATACGCAGTATTTT
CASSLRGRAVDTQYF
>.|TRBV6-1|TRBJ1-5|.
TGTGCCAGCAGTTTGGACAGAAATCAGCCCCAGCATTTT
CASSLDRNQPQHF
>.|TRBV28|TRBJ2-7|once
TGTGCCAGCATTTCGGGCCCGACGAATTACGAGCAGTACTTC
CASISGPTNYEQYF
>TRBD1|TRBV5-1|TRBJ2-5|.
TGCGCCAGCAGCGACCAGACAGGGGGTAAAGAGACCCAGTACTTC
CASSDQTGGKETQYF
>.|TRBV10-3|TRBJ2-7|few
TGTGCCATCACGGACAGAGCCTACGAGCAGTACTTC
CAITDRAYEQYF
>TRBD2|TRBV27|TRBJ2-7|.
TGTGCCAGCAGTTCGGGGACTAGCGGGAACGAGCAGTACTTC
CASSSGTSGNEQYF
>.|TRBV27|TRBJ1-3|.
TGTGCCAGCAGTTTGAAAGGGACCGCCCCTGGAAACACCATATATTTT
CASSLKGTAPGNTIYF
>.|TRBV9|TRBJ2-1|.
TGTGCCAGCAGCGTAGTTGGGGACCTCTACAATGAGCAGTTCTTC
CASSVVGDLYNEQFF
>TRBD2|TRBV4-1|TRBJ2-7|.
TGCGCCAGCAGCCAAGACCAACTAGCGGGAGCCTACGAGCAGTACTTC
CASSQDQLAGAYEQYF
>.|TRBV7-2|TRBJ2-7|.
TGTGCCAGCAGCTTAGAAGTCACCTACGAGCAGTACTTC
CASSLEVTYEQYF
>.|TRBV7-9|TRBJ1-2|.
TGTGCCAGCAGCTTAGAGATACATGGCTACACCTTC
CASSLEIHGYTF
>TRBD2|TRBV5-6|TRBJ2-7|.
TGTGCCAGCAGCTTTAGCGGGACTACCACCTACGAGCAGTACTTC
CASSFSGTTTYEQYF
>TRBD2|TRBV28|TRBJ2-3|.
TGTGCCAGCAGTCCCCCCGGCGGGAGCCCCGATACGCAGTATTTT
CASSPPGGSPDTQYF
>.|TRBV28|TRBJ1-5|.
TGTGCCAGCAGTTTAAGCAGTTACAATCAGCCCCAGCATTTT
CASSLSSYNQPQHF
>.|TRBV6-5|TRBJ2-7|.
TGTGCCAGCAGTGAACGGTACGAGCAGTACTTC
CASSERYEQYF
>.|TRBV6-6|TRBJ1-5|few
TGTGCCAGCAGTGATAGCAATCAGCCCCAGCATTTT
CASSDSNQPQHF
>.|TRBV29-1|TRBJ1-2|.
TGCAGCGTTGAAACGGACTATGGCTACACCTTC
CSVETDYGYTF
>.|TRBV29-1|TRBJ2-1|.
TGCAGCGTTCGGGGCGGGGAAACCTACAATGAGCAGTTCTTC
CSVRGGETYNEQFF
>.|TRBV13|TRBJ1-1|.
TGTGCCAGCAGCTTAGGGAATCGAATGAACACTGAAGCTTTCTTT
CASSLGNRMNTEAFF
>TRBD1|TRBV7-9|TRBJ2-7|.
TGTGCCAGCAGCTTAGGTTCCGCGACAGGGGCCTCCTACGAGCAGTACTTC
CASSLGSATGASYEQYF
>.|TRBV7-9|TRBJ2-7|.
TGTGCCAGCAGCTCCCGATCCTACGAGCAGTACTTC
CASSSRSYEQYF
>.|TRBV18|TRBJ1-1|.
TGTGCCAGCTCACCGTCGGGACGGAACACTGAAGCTTTCTTT
CASSPSGRNTEAFF
>.|TRBV18|TRBJ1-1|.
TGTGCCAGCTCACTCGAACGAGGTTCGAACACTGAAGCTTTCTTT
CASSLERGSNTEAFF
>.|TRBV7-8|TRBJ2-1|.
TGTGCCAGCAGCTCAGTAATATACTACAATGAGCAGTTCTTC
CASSSVIYYNEQFF
>.|TRBV18|TRBJ1-2|.
TGTGCCAGCTCGTCTTCCGGTTCCCCCGTCCAACAGGGAGGTGACGGCGGCTACACCTTC
CASSSSGSPVQQGGDGGYTF